What follows is one TCR beta chain and its context. This clonotype was picked up a small number of times. This clone's antigen is unknown. With a much larger clone just one base away, this may be a read error. This specimen comes from a study of blood T cells in healthy people across ages (dated by TCRdb to between 2014 and 2017). A note on the overall study: In model experiments, template switching captured about one uniquely barcoded TCR beta cDNA molecule for every two T cells. Four age groups were formed from the donors: young (average approximately 16 years), middle-aged (roughly 38), aged (more than 55) and long-lived (82). The study measured age-related changes in TCR beta repertoire diversity using deep sequencing normalized with unique cDNA molecular identifiers. The study analyzed two additional independent replicas of 1 million unique cDNA reads from the same blood draw for two donors, one aged 18 to 29 and one aged 80 or older. Donors of different ages were randomly distributed across sequencing lanes to avoid experimental bias.

General study outcomes and caveats: Estimates of total diversity based on one million sequenced T cells were regarded as lower bounds and as underestimates. Conclusive comparison of naive and antigen-experienced compartments was prevented by the profiling of bulk unsorted PBMCs. A strong correlation was found between observed TCR beta diversity and the percentage of naive T cells measured by flow cytometry. The CMV infection status of donors was not known, potentially confounding age-related changes in expanded clonotypes. Observed TCR beta diversity per million T cells fell roughly linearly with age, and a significant reduction was already apparent by age approximately 40. Compared with the aged group, more naive CD4+ T cells, fewer expanded clones and increased TCR diversity were shown by the long-lived group, suggesting age selection.

The donors were roughly 38 Caucasian individuals from Russia, aged 6 to 90 years, who were systemically healthy. Approximately 11 milliliters of peripheral blood were drawn from each donor into EDTA-treated Vacutainer tubes. Ficoll-Paque density-gradient centrifugation was used to isolate PBMCs, with at least 6 million obtained per sample. Trizol reagent was used to extract total RNA from PBMCs, with at least 5.5 micrograms per sample. The percentages of naive CD45RAhigh/CD27high T cells were determined by flow cytometry on a PBMC aliquot from every donor. Receptor libraries were prepared by 5' RACE. The reads were generated on an Illumina HiSeq 2500. The second PCR ran for roughly 7 to 11 cycles and used a J-beta primer mix along with a sample-barcoded 5' primer. A template-switch 5' adaptor carrying 12 random nucleotides introduced a unique molecular identifier onto each TCR beta cDNA molecule. Each sample yielded at least 2.5 million CDR3-containing paired-end reads. All of the RNA was converted into first-strand cDNA using the Mint cDNA synthesis kit, with a TRBC-specific oligonucleotide serving as the primer. Following uracil-DNA glycosylase treatment, a first 18-cycle PCR with universal primers M1SS and BC2_uni_R was performed on all cDNA. Per the source publication's procedure: Each sample was normalized by randomly selecting 1 million high-quality reads, each carrying a distinct molecular identifier. Instead of being binned into consensus sequences, reads that shared molecular identifiers were thrown out. CDR3 identification, clonotype clustering and error correction used MiTCR with a Q25 quality threshold and the strictest error-elimination algorithm. Lower-bound total TCR beta diversity was estimated with a nonparametric unseen species model using Euler transformation. TCRdb applied fastp at Q25 and MiXCR to the public reads, then kept only in-frame beta chains. Here each entry gathers all rows of one CDR3 protein and keeps the most common genes and DNA. TCRdb, not the original authors, processed these V and J calls. For this sample the table gives hundreds of thousands of distinct CDR3 sequences, of which about half were detected only once. Around a third of the sample comes from the top ten.

There are 11 amino acids in the CDR3, from cysteine to phenylalanine inclusive. Just the 33-base CDR3 DNA is kept, in frame starting at base 1. The V and J ends are trimmed by 6 bases and 5 bases, leaving 5 bases between them. CDR1 and CDR2 are read off the germline V gene as MNHEY and SVGEGT. This chain joins TRBV6-2 or TRBV6-3 to TRBJ2-1, with the D gene not clear enough to name. This clonotype was obtained from a woman aged 55-70 years in good health. Sample: blood. The CDR3 region: CASSTDNEQFF. The DNA sequence is as follows: TGTGCCAGCAGCACCGACAATGAGCAGTTCTTC.